These 15 T cell receptor beta chains were sequenced from one sample in a study of T cell responses to AZD1222 COVID-19 vaccine. The method was immunoSEQ multiplex PCR; TCRdb's version includes in-frame clones alone and lacks a portion of them. The data contain 100,000 to 120,000 clones, 81% of them singletons. Here the sequenced sample was peripheral blood, taken on day 0 of AZD1222 vaccination. Every receptor here comes from an adult in good health.

The chain joins TRBV4-1 to TRBJ2-7, with TRBD1 matching over 9 bases. The CDR3 totals 16 residues. Germline V gives CDR1 MGHRA, CDR2 YSYEKL. Trimming cost V 0 bases and J 1 base; bases outside gene matches: 4. The CDR3 DNA reads as TGCGCCAGCAGCCAAGATACGACAGGGGGGTCCTACGAGCAGTACTTC. Its translation: CASSQDTTGGSYEQYF.

This sequence joins TRBV9 and TRBJ1-4; possibly TRBD1 for D (6 bases). V was pared by 4 bases and J by 2 bases, with 15 bases between. This CDR3 region has 16 residues. Germline V lookup: CDR1 SGDLS, CDR2 YYNGEE. CDR3 region: CASSPRPGGTNEKLFF. The CDR3 DNA reads TGTGCCAGCAGCCCCCGCCCGGGGGGCACTAATGAAAAACTGTTTTTT.

V and J are TRBV6-5 and TRBJ1-1, with unresolved D. CDR1 is MNHEY, CDR2 SVGAGI, per germline. V was pared by 5 bases and J by 11 bases, with 18 bases between. The CDR3 extends over 13 amino acids. CDR3 region: CASSPRWQNDAFF. The CDR3 region has the DNA TGTGCCAGCAGTCCCAGGTGGCAGAACGACGCTTTCTTT.

The gene calls are TRBV6-5 and TRBJ1-1; perhaps TRBD1 as D (5 bases). In germline, CDR1 is MNHEY, CDR2 SVGAGI. This CDR3 is 14 amino acids long. The V end was cut by 8 bases, the J end by 3 bases, with 16 bases between. CDR3 bases: TGTGCCAGCCCCCGGAACCTAGGGGACACTGAAGCTTTCTTT. It encodes CASPRNLGDTEAFF.

The chain joins TRBV16 to TRBJ2-7; D unclear. Germline-derived CDR1 and CDR2 are KGHSY and FQNENV. The V end was cut by 0 bases, the J end by 0 bases, with 9 bases between. CDR3 length: 15 residues. The DNA for the CDR3 is TGTGCCAGCAGCCAATCTTTGTTCAGCTCCTACGAGCAGTACTTC. It yields the protein CASSQSLFSSYEQYF. Full variable domain (remainder filled in from reference TRBV16 and TRBJ2-7): GEEVAQTPKHLVRGEGQKAKLYCAPIKGHSYVFWYQQVLKNEFKFLISFQNENVFDETGMPKERFSAKCLPNSPCSLEIQATKLEDSAVYFCASSQSLFSSYEQYFGPGTRLTVT.

This rearrangement joins TRBV9 to TRBJ1-1; no firm D call. In germline, CDR1 is SGDLS, CDR2 YYNGEE. V was clipped by 1 base and J by 4 bases, with 8 bases between them. The CDR3 is made up of 13 amino acids. DNA of the CDR3: TGTGCCAGCAGCGTACGGCCCTTCACTGAAGCTTTCTTT. Residues: CASSVRPFTEAFF.

V usage is TRBV12-5 and J usage is TRBJ1-1; D gene ambiguous. The V gene's germline CDR1 is LGHNT and CDR2 FRNRAP. The CDR3 has 13 amino acids. Trimming left V 6 bases short and J 3 bases short, with 11 bases between. CDR3 sequence reads: CASGHAGDTEAFF. Here the CDR3 DNA reads TGTGCTAGTGGCCATGCGGGTGACACTGAAGCTTTCTTT. Together with reference TRBV12-5 and TRBJ1-1, the CDR3 gives the full variable domain: DARVTQTPRHKVTEMGQEVTMRCQPILGHNTVFWYRQTMMQGLELLAYFRNRAPLDDSGMPKDRFSAEMPDATLATLKIQPSEPRDSAVYFCASGHAGDTEAFFGQGTRLTVV.

The chain couples TRBV5-1 to TRBJ2-7; 9 bases are shared with TRBD1. The V and J ends lost 4 bases and 6 bases, in that order; junction bases with no gene match: 8. CDR1 is SGHRS, CDR2 YFSETQ, per germline. The CDR3 has 14 amino acids. CDR3 in DNA: TGCGCCAGCAGCCGCCAGGGACAGGGAACCGAGCAGTACTTC. This codes for CASSRQGQGTEQYF.

In its sample, this clone was seen a few times. The chain recombines TRBV19 with TRBJ1-1; D is perhaps TRBD1 (5 bases). CDR3 length equals 15 residues. The germline V gene encodes CDR1 LNHDA and CDR2 SQIVND (reference sequence). The ends were cut back, 5 bases at V and 4 bases at J, with 17 bases in the middle. CDR3 nucleotides: TGTGCCAGTAGTCCGGCCGGGACTGCAGGCACTGAAGCTTTCTTT. Translation: CASSPAGTAGTEAFF. Filled out from reference TRBV19 and TRBJ1-1, the complete variable domain reads DGGITQSPKYLFRKEGQNVTLSCEQNLNHDAMYWYRQDPGQGLRLIYYSQIVNDFQKGDIAEGYSVSREKKESFPLTVTSAQKNPTAFYLCASSPAGTAGTEAFFGQGTRLTVV.

The chain couples TRBV7-6 to TRBJ1-3, with TRBD1 as a possible D gene (5 bases). V was clipped by 5 bases and J by 0 bases, with 11 bases between them. Germline V gene lookup returns CDR1 SGHVS and CDR2 FNYEAQ. The CDR3 loop spans 15 amino acids. For the CDR3, the DNA is TGTGCCAGCAGCGTGGACACTCTCTCTGGAAACACCATATATTTT. It encodes CASSVDTLSGNTIYF.

The chain couples TRBV28 to TRBJ1-5, with 9 bases lining up with TRBD1. J lost 3 bases, V lost 7 bases, and 10 bases had no gene match. Germline V gene sequence: CDR1 MDHEN, CDR2 SYDVKM. This CDR3 spans 16 amino acids. The CDR3 loop reads CASKSSGTGNNQPQHF. CDR3 sequence (DNA): TGTGCCAGCAAATCCTCCGGGACAGGGAACAATCAGCCCCAGCATTTT.

The chain recombines TRBV5-1 with TRBJ1-4; 9 bases fit TRBD1. Unmatched junction bases numbered 2, after V lost 4 bases and J lost 1 base. The CDR3 is 15 amino acids. From germline, CDR1 is SGHRS and CDR2 YFSETQ. The DNA for the CDR3 is TGCGCCAGCAGCCTGACAGGGGGAACTAATGAAAAACTGTTTTTT. It is translated as CASSLTGGTNEKLFF.

The chain has TRBV28 and TRBJ2-7; the D gene is possibly TRBD2 (6 bases). The CDR3 spans 13 residues. V was shortened by 6 bases and J by 5 bases, with 14 bases between the two germline ends. Germline CDR1 MDHEN, CDR2 SYDVKM. Here the CDR3 reads CASSLGREHEQYF. For the CDR3, the DNA is TGTGCCAGCAGCCTGGGACGGGAGCACGAGCAGTACTTC.

The chain has TRBV6-2 or TRBV6-3 and TRBJ1-5, with 11 bases identical to TRBD1. The junction had 8 bases not matched to a gene; V was cut back by 5 bases and J by 2 bases. Per the germline V gene, CDR1 is MNHEY and CDR2 is SVGEGT. This CDR3 has 17 amino acids. CDR3 in amino acids: CASSTGTGGMGNQPQHF. CDR3 nucleotide sequence: TGTGCCAGCAGTACCGGGACAGGGGGTATGGGCAATCAGCCCCAGCATTTT.

The V and J genes are TRBV29-1 and TRBJ1-2; D gene uncertain. The V end was cut by 5 bases, the J end by 1 base, with 8 bases between. CDR1 is SQVTM and CDR2 is ANQGSEA in the germline V gene. The CDR3 loop spans 12 amino acids. CDR3 protein: CSVHSFNYGYTF. As DNA, the CDR3 is TGCAGCGTTCACAGTTTTAACTATGGCTACACCTTC.